The 4 T cell receptor beta chains in this list originate from one sample, sequenced in a study of T cell clonotyping in hematopoietic cell transplantation. Produced via immunoSEQ multiplex PCR; TCRdb's table is partial and in-frame only. The sample contains under 25,000 clones, about 72% of which appear only once. The time point: recipient sample about 28 days before transplant, after cytoreduction. Sequenced here: peripheral blood mononuclear cells, sampled before stem cell transplant. The origin of the receptors is a man between 60 and 75 years old with acute myeloid leukemia. Some clones in this sample may be carry-over from other donors' samples.

This chain links TRBV6-5 with TRBJ2-7; D is perhaps TRBD1 (6 bases). Trimming took 6 bases from V and 3 from J, leaving 6 bases between them. The CDR3 is made up of 11 amino acids. Germline V gene sequence: CDR1 MNHEY, CDR2 SVGAGI. The chain's CDR3 is CASRDSYEQYF. The CDR3 DNA is TGTGCCAGCAGGGACAGCTACGAGCAGTACTTC.

The V and J genes are TRBV6-1 and TRBJ1-2; 7 positions match TRBD1. From germline, CDR1 is MNHNS and CDR2 SASEGT. Trimming removed 5 bases from V and 2 bases from J; junction bases left unmatched: 8. The CDR3 length is 15 residues. The CDR3 nucleotides read TGTGCCAGCAGTTTGTCGACAGGGCCCAACTATGGCTACACCTTC. The encoded protein is CASSLSTGPNYGYTF.

This clone was counted a few times. The rearrangement joins TRBV6-5 to TRBJ1-6, with a possible D match to TRBD1 (6 bases). The CDR3 consists of 12 residues. V lost 8 bases and J lost 7, with 9 bases in between. Germline CDR1 MNHEY, CDR2 SVGAGI. In DNA form, the CDR3 reads TGTGCCAGCGGGGGCAGCAATTCACCCCTCCACTTT. This codes for CASGGSNSPLHF.

This clone was seen a handful of times. The chain is built from TRBV19 and TRBJ1-1; maybe TRBD1 (5 bases). CDR3 length equals 15 residues. Germline CDR1 and CDR2: LNHDA and SQIVND (reference sequence). V was cut by 5 bases and J by 4 bases, with 17 bases left in between. The CDR3: CASSPTPGGSTEAFF. CDR3 sequence (DNA): TGTGCCAGTAGTCCAACACCGGGGGGTAGCACTGAAGCTTTCTTT.